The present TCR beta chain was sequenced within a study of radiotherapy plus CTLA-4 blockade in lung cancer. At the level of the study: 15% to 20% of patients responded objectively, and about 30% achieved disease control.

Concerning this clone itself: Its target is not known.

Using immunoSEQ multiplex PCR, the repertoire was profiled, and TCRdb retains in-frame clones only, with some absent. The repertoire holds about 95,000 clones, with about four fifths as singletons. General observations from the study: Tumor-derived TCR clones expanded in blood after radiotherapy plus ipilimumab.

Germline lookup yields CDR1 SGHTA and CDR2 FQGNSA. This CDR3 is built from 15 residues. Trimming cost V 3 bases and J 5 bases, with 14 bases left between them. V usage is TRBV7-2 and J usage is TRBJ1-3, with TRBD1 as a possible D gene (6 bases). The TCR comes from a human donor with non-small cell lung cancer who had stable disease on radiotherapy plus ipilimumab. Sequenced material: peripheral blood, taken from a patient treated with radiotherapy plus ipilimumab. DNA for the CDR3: TGTGCCAGCAGCTTCAGGGGTCCCCTTAGAAACACCATATATTTT. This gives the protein CASSFRGPLRNTIYF.